The 8 T cell receptor beta chains in this list originate from one sample, sequenced in a study of blood T cell repertoires in COVID-19. Sequencing used immunoSEQ multiplex PCR; TCRdb keeps in-frame clones, though not all of them. There are tens of thousands of clones in the sample; about 77% occur only once, and roughly a quarter lies in the top ten. Sequencing was carried out using peripheral blood. Receptor source: a man of 80 years or more with acute or convalescent COVID-19.

The chain uses TRBV6-5 and TRBJ2-1, with TRBD2 identical over 9 bases. The germline V gene encodes CDR1 MNHEY and CDR2 SVGAGI. The trim removed 5 bases at V and 0 bases at J, leaving 2 bases unmatched. The CDR3 covers 15 residues. The CDR3 DNA follows: TGTGCCAGCAGTCTAGCGGGGAGCTCCTACAATGAGCAGTTCTTC. Protein: CASSLAGSSYNEQFF.

This chain joins TRBV29-1 and TRBJ1-1; D possibly corresponds to TRBD1 (5 bases). From germline, CDR1 is SQVTM and CDR2 ANQGSEA. Between the trimmed V and J ends, which lost 6 bases and 6 bases, there was a span of 14 bases. This CDR3 is built from 12 residues. CDR3 bases: TGCAGCGTCAACCAGGGTAATGCTGAAGCTTTCTTT. This sequence encodes CSVNQGNAEAFF.

This clone was counted a few times. In DNA, the CDR3 is TGTGCCATCAGTGAACACCTCGGGACAGGGGATTTTGGTCAGCCCCAGCATTTT. Amino acid sequence: CAISEHLGTGDFGQPQHF. The V and J genes are TRBV10-3 and TRBJ1-5; 10 bases line up with TRBD1. V gave up 3 bases and J gave up 6 bases; unmatched junction bases: 14. Germline lookup yields CDR1 ENHRY and CDR2 SYGVKD. The CDR3 contains 18 residues.

The V call is TRBV6-6, the J call TRBJ1-1; TRBD1 matches at 8 bases. The CDR3 runs to 16 residues. Germline loops: CDR1 MNHNY, CDR2 SVGAGI (reference sequence). The V segment lost 3 bases and the J segment 4 bases; nucleotides outside the gene matches: 10. The chain's CDR3 is CASSYGAGGDRTEAFF. For the CDR3, the DNA is TGTGCCAGCAGTTATGGGGCAGGGGGCGATCGCACTGAAGCTTTCTTT.

This rearrangement joins TRBV5-1 to TRBJ2-2, with D tentatively TRBD1 (7 bases). Trimming took 7 bases from V and 6 from J, leaving 16 bases between them. The CDR3 is made up of 14 amino acids. Germline CDR1 reads SGHRS; CDR2 reads YFSETQ. In nucleotides, the CDR3 is TGCGCCAGCCACAGGGGCCGCGGGGCCGGGGAGCTGTTTTTT. Translation gives CASHRGRGAGELFF.

The chain employs TRBV19 and TRBJ2-7; 13 nucleotides line up with TRBD2. V gave up 3 bases and J gave up 5 bases; unmatched junction bases: 1. This CDR3 has 14 amino acids. Germline V gene sequence: CDR1 LNHDA, CDR2 SQIVND (reference sequence). The CDR3 DNA reads TGTGCCAGTAGTATGACTAGCGGGAGGAACGAGCAGTACTTC. Translation gives CASSMTSGRNEQYF.

This clone was seen only a few times. The chain combines TRBV6-1 with TRBJ1-2; no firm D call. Trimming removed 3 bases at V and 3 bases at J, with 8 bases between. There are 13 residues in the CDR3. Germline V lookup: CDR1 MNHNS, CDR2 SASEGT. CDR3 in amino acids: CASSERVDYGYTF. CDR3 DNA sequence: TGTGCCAGCAGTGAGAGGGTGGACTATGGCTACACCTTC.

This clone was picked up a small number of times. The CDR3 here is CASSDGSGGRGEQFF. DNA for the CDR3: TGCGCCAGCAGTGATGGTAGCGGGGGCCGGGGTGAGCAGTTCTTC. This chain links TRBV10-1 with TRBJ2-1; 9 bases are a match to TRBD2. Per the germline V gene, CDR1 is WNHNN and CDR2 is SYGVQD (reference sequence). The V and J ends lost 3 bases and 9 bases, in that order; junction bases with no gene match: 9. There are 15 residues in the CDR3.